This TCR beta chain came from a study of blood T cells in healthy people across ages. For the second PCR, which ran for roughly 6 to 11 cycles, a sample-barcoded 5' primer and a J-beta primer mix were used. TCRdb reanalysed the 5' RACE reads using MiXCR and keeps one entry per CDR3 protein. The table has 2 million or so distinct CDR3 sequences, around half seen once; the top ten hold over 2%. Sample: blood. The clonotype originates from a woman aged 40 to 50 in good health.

The CDR3: CSVGLVQETQYF. DNA for the CDR3: TGCAGCGTTGGACTAGTACAAGAGACCCAGTACTTC. The chain uses TRBV29-1 and TRBJ2-5; tentative D call: TRBD2 (6 bases). The V and J ends lost 4 bases and 2 bases respectively, with 8 bases between them. CDR3 length equals 12 residues. CDR1 is SQVTM, CDR2 ANQGSEA, per germline.